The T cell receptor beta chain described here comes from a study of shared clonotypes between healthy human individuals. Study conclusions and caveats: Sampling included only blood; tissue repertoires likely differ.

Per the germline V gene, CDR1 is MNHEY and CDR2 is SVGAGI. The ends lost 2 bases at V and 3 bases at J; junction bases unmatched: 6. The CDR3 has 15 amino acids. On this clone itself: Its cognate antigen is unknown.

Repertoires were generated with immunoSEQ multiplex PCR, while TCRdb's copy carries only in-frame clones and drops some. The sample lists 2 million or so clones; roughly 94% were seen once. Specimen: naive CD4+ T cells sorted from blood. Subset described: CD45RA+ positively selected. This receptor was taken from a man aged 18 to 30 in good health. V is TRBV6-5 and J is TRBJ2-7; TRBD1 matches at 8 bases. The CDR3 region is CASSYTTGQVYEQYF. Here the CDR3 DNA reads TGTGCCAGCAGTTACACCACGGGACAGGTCTACGAGCAGTACTTC.